Described below is a single T cell receptor beta chain sequence and its context. Its antigen is not identified. The CDR3 contains 13 residues. CDR1 and CDR2 from the germline V gene are DFQATT and SNEGSKA (reference sequence). Trimming pared 2 bases from V and 9 bases from J, leaving 16 bases between. These data belong to a study of T cells after yellow fever vaccination. TCRdb ran MiXCR on the 5' RACE reads and lists one entry per CDR3 protein. The repertoire holds approximately 510,000 distinct CDR3 sequences, with just over 20% as singletons. Study-wide points: The secondary response showed a weaker magnitude and a faster peak, day 5 versus 15.

The TCR sequence derives from a man aged 18 to 29 who received the YFV17D yellow fever vaccine. The chain joins TRBV20-1 to TRBJ1-1; D is unresolved. The sample here was PBMCs, taken roughly 20 days after the first yellow fever vaccination. The CDR3, as DNA: TGCAGTGCTAGACCTAACTTGGGGTCAAAAGCTTTCTTT. Protein sequence: CSARPNLGSKAFF.